This T cell receptor (beta chain) was obtained from a study of cytomegalovirus exposure and HLA in healthy donors (dated by TCRdb to between 2016 and 2019). Regarding the complete study: According to an earlier analysis of around 600 of the donors, about 170 million T cells yielded approximately 120 million unique TCR beta sequences and about 280 Gb of sequence data. An early release covering more than 500 HLA-typed donors comprised around 300 gigabases of sequencing data and tens of millions of unique TCR sequences. Of the approximately 400 genotyped donors, less than 85% were placed in the genetic ancestry cluster associated with self-reported Caucasian donors. The study was designed to test whether signatures of past pathogen exposure could be identified by cataloging public T cell receptors. The study used immunosequencing to profile the T cell repertoires of approximately 650 subjects and linked those repertoires to cytomegalovirus serostatus. In addition to the first cohort of approximately 650 subjects, a separate validation cohort of some 120 different subjects was used. To predict cytomegalovirus infection status, the study brought together high-throughput TCR immunosequencing, statistical association of individual TCRs with disease status, and machine learning. To study patterns of TCR occurrence, a later analysis re-analyzed previously published TCR beta repertoires from around 660 donors and added high-resolution HLA genotyping. The later analysis used no new phenotypic data to find candidate immune exposures, relying instead on TCR beta sequences and their occurrence across donors. In an earlier analysis of roughly 580 of the donors, high-throughput TCR beta sequencing was used to judge whether each TCR beta V gene segment behaved as functional or pseudogenic. Donor age, sex, ethnicity and CMV serostatus were compiled together with the repertoire data. A later genetic analysis used genome-wide SNP genotypes for about 65% of the 666 donors, treating that subset as a discovery cohort. All discovery cohort repertoires had been generated using a single sequencing platform. HLA typing included class I and class II loci at four-digit resolution. The number of donors typed differed by locus, with roughly 629-640 for A, B, C, DRB1 and DQB1, roughly 520 for DQA1, 600 to 610 for DPA1, and some 440 for DPB1. Because of strong linkage in the cohort, roughly five DR-DQ haplotypes were treated as single units for association and clustering. Across 398 genotyped donors of the cohort, an average of approximately 240,000 unique TCR beta nucleotide sequences per donor were sequenced, and roughly a sixth of those sequences were non-productive. Findings and caveats that apply to the study as a whole: A later analysis found that HLA-associated TCR beta chains were more clonally expanded and had lower generation probabilities than equally common non-associated chains. A later analysis associated 16,951 TCR beta sequences with specific HLA alleles at a false discovery rate of 0.05. A later analysis reported that several top co-occurrence clusters appeared linked to parvovirus B19, influenza, CMV and Epstein-Barr virus. Correlated functional status among segregating V segments might reflect linkage disequilibrium, but an unknown experimental factor could not be ruled out. The classifier was reported to diagnose cytomegalovirus status with high specificity and sensitivity in both the original and validation cohorts. In a later analysis, most CMV-associated TCR beta chains were found to appear HLA-restricted, with HLA associations seemingly driven largely by CMV exposure. A few of the identified cytomegalovirus-associated TCR beta chains were confirmed in vitro to be specific for cytomegalovirus antigens. CMV serostatus was the only immune exposure information available for the cohort. The authors suggested that the approach could potentially be extended to other disease states and immunological phenotypes. A further reported finding was that TCR beta sequences accurately predicted the HLA-A and HLA-B alleles for most subjects in the first cohort. A cluster of highly shared sequence variants was judged likely to represent a technical artifact of the sequencing pipeline. Most TCR sequences were seen in very few donors, while some public TCRs were found in many individuals. An association between a missense DCLRE1C variant and V-gene and J-gene trimming of TCR beta chains was found in a later genetic analysis and replicated in an independent cohort. Only TCR beta chains were sequenced in this cohort, and the absence of alpha or paired-chain data limited detectable features. The study gave a list of under 200 TCR beta chains associated with cytomegalovirus. When HLA alleles, especially DR and DQ, strongly co-occurred, TCR associations were difficult to assign to individual alleles. Some IMGT-functional V segments, including TRBV6-2 and TRBV6-3, could not be told apart with the 87-base-pair reads, so those segments were excluded. Because counts were too low, 15 to 20 rarely observed V segments, including chromosome 9 orphons, were excluded from the earlier analysis of 587 of the donors. Roughly uniform sequencing depth across donors was assumed in presence/absence analyses, although this assumption may not hold. A later analysis found that TCR association rates varied across HLA loci, with DRB1 alleles showing the most associated TCRs and HLA-C alleles the fewest. Because HLA typing was missing for some donors at each locus, association tests included only the typed subset. In a later genetic analysis, fewer N-insertions in productive TCRs were reported among donors in an Asian-associated ancestry cluster than the roughly 700-donor mean. Broadly in line with IMGT annotations, most TCR beta V segments showed up in productive rearrangements about 87% or about 30% of the time in an earlier analysis of 587 of the donors.

Libraries were constructed by the immunoSEQ multiplex PCR assay. The multiplex PCR relied on a mix of 60 forward primers for TCR Vbeta segments and 13 reverse primers for TCR Jbeta segments. The CDR3 region of rearranged TCR beta genes was amplified from genomic DNA by a multiplex PCR assay. The amplified TCR beta libraries were sequenced on the Illumina HiSeq System as 87-base-pair reads. The authors' pipeline ran thus. In a later analysis, around 80 million unique TCR beta chains were counted across the 650 to 750 repertoires, and approximately 9.9 million of these chains were shared by at least two donors. A nearest-neighbor algorithm error-corrected the raw reads and collapsed the reads into unique sequences, merging closely related sequences to remove PCR and sequencing errors. To assign V, D and J gene segments, CDR3 sequences were aligned to IMGT reference sequences. For a sequence to be retained, a match of at least six nucleotides was required to both a V gene segment and a J gene segment. A rearrangement counted as productive if the CDR3 had no stop codons and remained in frame with V and J, and every other rearrangement counted as non-productive. CDR3 was defined according to IMGT convention as the region running from the second conserved V-encoded cysteine to the conserved J-encoded phenylalanine. In an earlier analysis of more than 550 of the donors, sequences lacking an unambiguous match to a single V gene segment were excluded. In an earlier analysis of 450 to 700 of the donors, V segments were called functional above 56.7% productive rearrangements and were called segregating when the between-donor standard deviation exceeded 5%. A statistical classification framework was developed to diagnose cytomegalovirus status using the catalog of TCR beta chain sequences. A later analysis assigned V and J genes by comparing TCR nucleotide sequences with IMGT/GENE-DB human TR gene sequences. A later analysis assigned CDR3 sequences and most-parsimonious VDJ recombination scenarios with the TCRdist pipeline. In a later analysis, every TCR beta chain was defined by the combination of its CDR3 amino acid sequence and its V-gene family, and reads without a unique V-gene family were dropped. As a way to deal with suspected cross-contamination and a sequencing artifact, a later analysis dropped over 550 nucleotide sequences that were highly shared and had low generation probability. In a later analysis, a clonal expansion index for each public chain was calculated from normalized within-repertoire ranks of inferred template counts. In a later analysis, generation probabilities were computed with a VDJ recombination model fitted to out-of-frame rearrangements, and the resulting probabilities were checked against IGoR. A later analysis scored TCR-TCR, TCR-HLA and TCR-CMV co-occurrence with hypergeometric tests, applying a repertoire-size bias correction to TCR pairs. A later analysis estimated false discovery rates by permuting HLA or CMV assignments 20 times. In a later analysis, co-occurring TCRs were grouped using DBSCAN, and TCRdist sequence similarity was added for clustering within HLA-allele-positive subsets. Repertoires with fewer than 30,000 or more than 120,000 public chains were left out of co-occurrence clustering, as were a handful of repertoires with anomalous nucleotide sharing. What TCRdb holds here is the immuneACCESS table cut down to in-frame rearrangements. Part of the clones is not present; checked against another copy, under half of the missing clones reflect an unresolved V gene, and the others are unexplained. D and trimming come from the DNA, and the V and J calls and clone size come from that table. For this sample the table gives under 200,000 clones, of which over 75% were detected only once. The biggest ten clones account for approximately 2.1% of the sample.

This clone was recorded only once. Its antigen has not been determined. Germline is not matched at one junction end, which may reflect a read error. The cohort comprised more than 550 healthy bone marrow donors. At the time of sampling, all cohort members were nominally healthy, though unrecorded immune exposures were likely present. The donor was CMV seronegative and was included in the group of several hundred seronegative cohort members. Every donor gave a peripheral blood sample, and the peripheral blood mononuclear cells from that sample were used for TCR beta sequencing. The Qiagen DNeasy Blood Extraction Kit was used to extract genomic DNA from the blood cell samples. The CDR3 sequence holds 14 residues, the cysteine and phenylalanine included. Only the CDR3 DNA is retained, 42 bases long and in frame from the first base. According to the germline V gene, CDR1 reads SGHRS and CDR2 reads YFSETQ.

The sequenced material came from PBMCs. This sequence uses TRBV5-1 and TRBJ1-4, with the D gene call left open. The TCR was taken from a male donor in good health and CMV-seronegative. The CDR3 protein sequence reads: CASSFSATNEKLFF. The base sequence is TGCGCCAGTAGCTTCAGTGCAACTAATGAAAAACTGTTTTTT.